This T cell receptor beta chain was sequenced in a study of blood T cell repertoires in COVID-19. About the research overall: Acute and convalescent COVID-19 specimens originated in the United States, Italy and Spain. PBMCs, B-cell-depleted T cells, or T cells were the source of the cDNA or gDNA that made up the material.

Participants spanned ages about 18 to 100 years and resided in about two dozen US areas. Participants classified as exposed had met a COVID-19 case within 2 weeks before study entry. Produced via immunoSEQ multiplex PCR; TCRdb's table is partial and in-frame only. The table has under 300,000 clones, approximately 84% seen once; the top ten hold approximately 6.6%. The CDR3 covers 15 residues. V lost 8 bases and J 3 bases, leaving 18 bases between the germline ends. Germline CDR1 MNHEY, CDR2 SVGAGI. This chain links TRBV6-5 with TRBJ2-3; weak D call: TRBD2 (6 bases). The clonotype was recovered from a woman aged 50 to 65 who had been exposed to COVID-19. Material: PBMCs or T cells enriched from blood (not recorded which). The CDR3 protein is CASPGVGVWTDTQYF. In DNA form, the CDR3 reads TGTGCCAGCCCGGGGGTGGGGGTTTGGACAGATACGCAGTATTTT.